These 32 T cell receptor beta chains share one sample of origin, sequenced in a study of T cell responses to AZD1222 COVID-19 vaccine. The table came from immunoSEQ multiplex PCR; TCRdb's copy has only in-frame clones and leaves some out. This sample carries 90,000 to 130,000 clones, roughly nine tenths of them seen once, and the ten largest clones take about 3.3%. This specimen consisted of peripheral blood, obtained on day 0 of MenACWY control vaccination. Every receptor here comes from an adult in good health.

V gene TRBV27 combines with J gene TRBJ2-7; D may be TRBD1 (5 bases). The CDR3 spans 15 residues. The V and J ends lost 2 bases and 3 bases respectively, with 14 bases between them. The V gene's germline CDR1 is MNHEY and CDR2 SMNVEV (reference sequence). The CDR3 loop is CASSLRQNLIYEQYF. In DNA form, the CDR3 reads TGTGCCAGCAGTTTAAGACAGAATTTGATCTACGAGCAGTACTTC.

For the CDR3, the DNA is TGTGCCAGCAGCTTGGAGGGACAGACAATTAATTCACCCCTCCACTTT. Amino acids: CASSLEGQTINSPLHF. This chain links TRBV11-2 with TRBJ1-6, with TRBD1 matching over 7 bases. Trimming at V came to 3 bases and at J to 6 bases, leaving 8 bases not matched to a gene. The CDR3 contains 16 residues. CDR1 SGHAT and CDR2 FQNNGV come from the germline V gene.

This sequence joins TRBV4-1 and TRBJ2-1; D is unresolved. Germline CDR1 is MGHRA and CDR2 is YSYEKL. CDR3 size: 16 residues. The V end lost 0 bases, the J end lost 0 bases, and 9 bases lay between the germline ends. CDR3 DNA sequence: TGCGCCAGCAGCCAAGATTGGGGTAGCTCCTACAATGAGCAGTTCTTC. It is translated as CASSQDWGSSYNEQFF.

The chain recombines TRBV11-2 with TRBJ2-7; 9 bases fit TRBD1. After removal of 0 bases from V and 4 bases from J, the junction contained 7 bases not matched to a gene. The CDR3 contains 16 residues. Germline values: CDR1 SGHAT, CDR2 FQNNGV. Here the CDR3 DNA reads TGTGCCAGCAGCTTAGATATGGGACAGGGAACTTACGAGCAGTACTTC. This sequence encodes CASSLDMGQGTYEQYF.

The rearrangement links TRBV3-1 (or the pseudogene TRBV3-2) to TRBJ1-6; TRBD1 is a possible D gene (5 bases). The germline V and J ends were trimmed by 1 base and 5 bases, with 9 bases remaining between them. CDR3 length: 15 amino acids. Germline V gene data show CDR1 as LGHDT and CDR2 as YNNKEL (reference sequence). In DNA, the CDR3 is TGTGCCAGCAGCCAAGGACAGATTGATAATTCACCCCTCCACTTT. Amino acid sequence: CASSQGQIDNSPLHF.

This chain connects TRBV6-4 to TRBJ2-1; TRBD2 matches at 7 bases. The CDR3 is made up of 12 amino acids. V trimming: 6 bases; J trimming: 8 bases; junction bases outside the gene matches: 4. Per the germline V gene, CDR1 is MRHNA and CDR2 is SNTAGT. The CDR3 protein is CASSIAGDEQFF. CDR3 in DNA: TGTGCCAGCAGCATCGCGGGGGATGAGCAGTTCTTC.

CDR3 DNA sequence: TGTGCCAGCTCGCCGAACCCCCCCAACATGAACACTGAAGCTTTCTTT. The encoded protein is CASSPNPPNMNTEAFF. The chain recombines TRBV18 with TRBJ1-1; D remains ambiguous. V was trimmed by 6 bases and J by 0 bases, leaving 17 bases between them. Germline V gene sequence: CDR1 KGHSH, CDR2 LQKENI. The CDR3 extends over 16 amino acids.

The chain is built from TRBV9 and TRBJ1-2, with TRBD1 matching 7 bases. Germline V gene lookup returns CDR1 SGDLS and CDR2 YYNGEE. The CDR3 covers 15 residues. Trimming cost V 2 bases and J 7 bases; bases outside gene matches: 11. The DNA of the CDR3 is TGTGCCAGCAGCGTGGGGGACAGCTCTTCCCTTGGCTACACCTTC. It codes for CASSVGDSSSLGYTF.

The rearrangement uses TRBV6-5 and TRBJ1-2; D is possibly TRBD1 (5 bases). Germline V gene lookup returns CDR1 MNHEY and CDR2 SVGAGI. The CDR3 runs to 14 residues. Trimming left V 4 bases short and J 4 bases short, with 13 bases between. The CDR3 DNA is TGTGCCAGCAGTTGGACACGGGGTAGCTATGGCTACACCTTC. It codes for CASSWTRGSYGYTF.

The CDR3 here is CASSLDASLYNSPLHF. CDR3 nucleotides: TGTGCCAGCAGCCTGGACGCGTCCCTGTATAATTCACCCCTCCACTTT. The rearrangement uses TRBV7-3 and TRBJ1-6; no reliable D call. Germline CDR1 and CDR2: SGHTA and FQGTGA. V was clipped by 5 bases and J by 4 bases, with 15 bases between them. The CDR3 spans 16 residues. The whole variable domain, filled in from reference TRBV7-3 and TRBJ1-6, reads GAGVSQTPSNKVTEKGKYVELRCDPISGHTALYWYRQSLGQGPEFLIYFQGTGAADDSGLPNDRFFAVRPEGSVSTLKIQRTERGDSAVYLCASSLDASLYNSPLHFGNGTRLTVT.

The table lists this clone with a count of one. The rearrangement links TRBV5-1 to TRBJ2-1, with 9 bases identical to TRBD2. The CDR3 runs 16 residues. The J segment lost 6 bases and the V segment lost 3 bases, leaving 10 bases of the junction unmatched. The germline CDR1 and CDR2 sequences are SGHRS and YFSETQ. Here the CDR3 reads CASSSHPLAGSNEQFF. CDR3 coding DNA: TGCGCCAGCAGCTCCCACCCTCTAGCGGGGTCCAATGAGCAGTTCTTC.

This chain joins TRBV19 and TRBJ1-1; D is undetermined. Germline V gives CDR1 LNHDA, CDR2 SQIVND (reference sequence). This CDR3 is 13 amino acids long. V lost 2 bases and J 5 bases, leaving 9 bases between the germline ends. In DNA, the CDR3 is TGTGCCAGTAGTATAATCCGGGGAACTGAAGCTTTCTTT. Translated, it gives CASSIIRGTEAFF.

This clone was observed many times. The chain has TRBV5-6 and TRBJ1-6; D gene uncertain. V was pared by 5 bases and J by 0 bases, with 9 bases between. Germline lookup yields CDR1 SGHDT and CDR2 YYEEEE. The CDR3 loop spans 15 amino acids. The CDR3 loop reads CASSSDGSYNSPLHF. CDR3 nucleotides: TGTGCCAGCAGTTCGGACGGCTCCTATAATTCACCCCTCCACTTT.

This chain links TRBV2 with TRBJ2-2; 9 bases fit TRBD2. The junction had 2 bases not matched to a gene; V was cut back by 6 bases and J by 0 bases. CDR3 length: 15 amino acids. CDR1 and CDR2 from the germline V gene are SNHLY and FYNNEI. In DNA form, the CDR3 reads TGTGCCAGCAGGCTAGCGGGGTCGAACACCGGGGAGCTGTTTTTT. It specifies CASRLAGSNTGELFF.

The V and J genes are TRBV7-2 and TRBJ1-1, with D perhaps TRBD1 (6 bases). Per germline, CDR1 SGHTA and CDR2 FQGNSA. Between the trimmed V and J ends, which lost 2 bases and 8 bases, there was a span of 9 bases. This CDR3 comprises 12 residues. CDR3 sequence: CASSLFTGEAFF. In DNA form, the CDR3 reads TGTGCCAGCAGCTTATTCACAGGGGAAGCTTTCTTT.

V is TRBV25-1 and J is TRBJ2-3; maybe TRBD2 (7 bases). The germline gives CDR1 MGHDK, CDR2 SYGVNS. The length of the CDR3 is 16 residues. V was shortened by 1 base and J by 3 bases, with 14 bases between the two germline ends. Written as DNA, the CDR3 is TGTGCCAGCAGTGAATCTAAGGGGGGGCGGACAGATACGCAGTATTTT. This encodes CASSESKGGRTDTQYF. The entire variable domain, with the rest obtained from reference TRBV25-1 and TRBJ2-3, is as follows: EADIYQTPRYLVIGTGKKITLECSQTMGHDKMYWYQQDPGMELHLIHYSYGVNSTEKGDLSSESTVSRIRTEHFPLTLESARPSHTSQYLCASSESKGGRTDTQYFGPGTRLTVL.

V and J are TRBV7-8 and TRBJ1-1; TRBD1 might be the D (5 bases). Germline V gene lookup returns CDR1 SGHVS and CDR2 FQNEAQ. Between the trimmed V and J ends, which lost 2 bases and 3 bases, there was a span of 13 bases. The length of the CDR3 is 15 residues. The CDR3: CASSLWGGAYTEAFF. CDR3 DNA sequence: TGTGCCAGCAGCTTATGGGGAGGGGCATACACTGAAGCTTTCTTT. The full variable domain, its missing parts supplied by reference TRBV7-8 and TRBJ1-1, is GAGVSQSPRYKVAKRGQDVALRCDPISGHVSLFWYQQALGQGPEFLTYFQNEAQLDKSGLPSDRFFAERPEGSVSTLKIQRTQQEDSAVYLCASSLWGGAYTEAFFGQGTRLTVV.

The chain carries TRBV7-2 and TRBJ1-1; possible D gene TRBD1, 6 bases. The V and J ends lost 4 bases and 5 bases respectively, with 11 bases between them. Germline CDR1 reads SGHTA; CDR2 reads FQGNSA. The CDR3 spans 13 residues. The CDR3 is CASSSRGGTEAFF. CDR3 sequence (DNA): TGTGCCAGCAGCTCCAGGGGCGGGACTGAAGCTTTCTTT.

The CDR3 DNA reads TGCGCCAGCAGCGTAAGTTCGGGGGCCTCAAAAGCTTTCTTT. Amino acids: CASSVSSGASKAFF. The genes are TRBV5-1 and TRBJ1-1; a possible D gene is TRBD1 (6 bases). V lost 4 bases to trimming and J lost 9 bases, with 19 bases between them. This CDR3 has 14 residues. Germline-derived CDR1 and CDR2 are SGHRS and YFSETQ.

This chain connects TRBV21-1 to TRBJ1-5. TRBV21-1 is a pseudogene. This CDR3 region has 10 residues. The chain's CDR3 is CASSGVPQHF. For the CDR3, the DNA is TGTGCCAGCAGCGGGGTGCCCCAGCATTTT.

The rearrangement joins TRBV29-1 to TRBJ1-1; D remains unclear. The V end was cut by 4 bases, the J end by 4 bases, with 16 bases between. This CDR3 region has 14 residues. Germline V lookup: CDR1 SQVTM, CDR2 ANQGSEA. The CDR3 DNA reads TGCAGCGTTGTTGGCCGAATCGGCGGCACTGAAGCTTTCTTT. Translation gives CSVVGRIGGTEAFF.

J is TRBJ1-3 and V is TRBV3-1 (or the pseudogene TRBV3-2), with D uncertain. V lost 1 base and J 0 bases, leaving 4 bases between the germline ends. The V gene's germline CDR1 is LGHDT and CDR2 YNNKEL (reference sequence). This CDR3 contains 14 residues. The CDR3 region has the DNA TGTGCCAGCAGCCAAGGACACTCTGGAAACACCATATATTTT. This sequence encodes CASSQGHSGNTIYF.

This chain joins TRBV24-1 and TRBJ1-2; D unclear. The germline V and J ends were trimmed by 3 bases and 6 bases, with 7 bases remaining between them. Germline loops: CDR1 KGHDR, CDR2 SFDVKD. The CDR3 is 12 residues long. The CDR3 region is CATSDRTDGYTF. CDR3 DNA: TGTGCCACCAGTGATCGGACGGATGGCTACACCTTC.

V usage is TRBV6-4 and J usage is TRBJ2-1; 10 positions agree with TRBD2. This CDR3 comprises 15 residues. CDR1 and CDR2 (germline): MRHNA, SNTAGT. V dropped 2 bases and J dropped 10; count of bases not matched to a gene: 8. CDR3 sequence: CASSDGSGGAGEQFF. Here the CDR3 DNA reads TGTGCCAGCAGTGACGGCAGCGGGGGGGCGGGGGAGCAGTTCTTC.

The chain recombines TRBV5-1 with TRBJ2-7; D gene ambiguous. Germline CDR1 is SGHRS and CDR2 is YFSETQ. Trimming stripped 4 bases from V and 3 bases from J, with 17 bases between. The CDR3 consists of 15 residues. The CDR3 nucleotides are TGCGCCAGCAGCCTAGAGGCTAGGACCGGCTACGAGCAGTACTTC. It translates to CASSLEARTGYEQYF. Filled out from reference TRBV5-1 and TRBJ2-7, the complete variable domain reads KAGVTQTPRYLIKTRGQQVTLSCSPISGHRSVSWYQQTPGQGLQFLFEYFSETQRNKGNFPGRFSGRQFSNSRSEMNVSTLELGDSALYLCASSLEARTGYEQYFGPGTRLTVT.

The rearrangement links TRBV6-5 to TRBJ1-2; D possibly corresponds to TRBD1 (5 bases). With 2 bases removed from V and 4 bases from J, the gap between germline ends came to 11 bases. CDR1 and CDR2 from the germline V gene are MNHEY and SVGAGI. The CDR3 sequence is 14 residues long. This CDR3 reads CASSYQGEIYGYTF. Here the CDR3 DNA reads TGTGCCAGCAGTTACCAGGGAGAAATCTATGGCTACACCTTC.

Sample share makes this clone medium-sized. V usage is TRBV30 and J usage is TRBJ2-1; 7 bases fit TRBD1. The germline gives CDR1 GTSNPN, CDR2 SVGIG (reference sequence). CDR3 length: 15 amino acids. V shed 5 bases and J 0 bases; nucleotides not matched to a gene: 7. CDR3 nucleotide sequence: TGTGCCTGGGGGGACAGCTCCCTCTCCTACAATGAGCAGTTCTTC. Its translation is CAWGDSSLSYNEQFF. Using reference TRBV30 and TRBJ2-1 for the parts outside the CDR3, the full variable domain is SQTIHQWPATLVQPVGSPLSLECTVEGTSNPNLYWYRQAAGRGLQLLFYSVGIGQISSEVPQNLSASRPQDRQFILSSKKLLLSDSGFYLCAWGDSSLSYNEQFFGPGTRLTVL.

This clone has more than one count but fewer than ten. V usage is TRBV7-2 and J usage is TRBJ2-7, with TRBD1 identical over 7 bases. Per germline, CDR1 SGHTA and CDR2 FQGNSA. The CDR3 contains 13 residues. V trimming: 3 bases; J trimming: 5 bases; junction bases outside the gene matches: 4. CDR3 loop: CASSFQGDNEQYF. CDR3 DNA: TGTGCCAGCAGCTTTCAGGGGGACAACGAGCAGTACTTC.

The chain couples TRBV2 to TRBJ1-5; no clear D gene. Germline-derived CDR1 and CDR2 are SNHLY and FYNNEI. The CDR3 totals 14 residues. The ends were cut back, 5 bases at V and 8 bases at J, with 16 bases in the middle. As DNA, the CDR3 is TGTGCCAGCAGTCCTTGGACTTCTGGGGAGCCCCAGCATTTT. Protein product: CASSPWTSGEPQHF.

This clone has a single count. The chain uses TRBV13 and TRBJ2-7; 9 bases line up with TRBD1. Unmatched junction bases numbered 7, after V lost 5 bases and J lost 2 bases. The CDR3 consists of 15 residues. From germline, CDR1 is PRHDT and CDR2 FYEKMQ (reference sequence). The CDR3 protein is CASSPQGQGTYEQYF. In DNA, the CDR3 is TGTGCCAGCAGCCCCCAGGGACAGGGTACCTACGAGCAGTACTTC.

The chain combines TRBV30 with TRBJ1-1; 7 bases map to TRBD1. The CDR3 has 16 amino acids. The V segment lost 4 bases and the J segment 1 base; nucleotides outside the gene matches: 12. The germline V gene encodes CDR1 GTSNPN and CDR2 SVGIG (reference sequence). The CDR3 coding sequence is TGTGCCTGGACTGGACTCCACGGACAGGCGAACACTGAAGCTTTCTTT. Residues: CAWTGLHGQANTEAFF.

CDR3 nucleotides: TGTGCCAGCAGTTACGGTAGGGGAGTTAATTCACCCCTCCACTTT. Translation gives CASSYGRGVNSPLHF. This chain joins TRBV6-2 or TRBV6-3 and TRBJ1-6; D perhaps matches TRBD1 (5 bases). This CDR3 is built from 15 residues. V was cut by 2 bases and J by 6 bases, with 11 bases left in between. Looked up from germline, CDR1 is MNHEY and CDR2 is SVGEGT.